Listed below are T cell receptor beta chains from one sample, sequenced in a study of T cell responses to AZD1222 COVID-19 vaccine. Libraries were prepared by immunoSEQ multiplex PCR; TCRdb keeps only in-frame clonotypes and omits some of them. The sample records approximately 140,000 clones, about 93% being singletons. The sample here was peripheral blood, taken 28 days after the second AZD1222 dose. These receptors all come from an adult who received the AZD1222 COVID-19 vaccine. Both conserved end residues are trimmed from each CDR3.

j_call: TRBJ2-7; v_call: TRBV29-1; cdr3_length: 11; cdr3_aa: SVEGGDGYEQY
j_call: TRBJ2-1; v_call: TRBV12-5; cdr3_length: 11; cdr3_aa: ASGPTGRDEQF
j_call: TRBJ1-2; v_call: TRBV29-1; cdr3_length: 11; cdr3_aa: SVEGEGNYGYT
j_call: TRBJ2-5; v_call: TRBV30; cdr3_length: 13; cdr3_aa: AWSVGSAGQETQY
j_call: TRBJ1-1; v_call: TRBV2; cdr3_length: 13; cdr3_aa: ASSSLPTGSAEAF
j_call: TRBJ1-2; v_call: TRBV10-3; cdr3_length: 11; cdr3_aa: AISDPGNYGYT
j_call: TRBJ1-5; v_call: TRBV2; cdr3_length: 12; cdr3_aa: ASSKGQGEQPQH
j_call: TRBJ2-7; v_call: TRBV3-1/TRBV3-2; cdr3_length: 11; cdr3_aa: ASSQGSPGEQY
j_call: TRBJ1-5; v_call: TRBV28; cdr3_length: 13; cdr3_aa: ASSPFLRGGQPQH
j_call: TRBJ2-7; v_call: TRBV11-2; cdr3_length: 10; cdr3_aa: ASSLVRYEQY
j_call: TRBJ1-3; v_call: TRBV27; cdr3_length: 13; cdr3_aa: ASSFRAGSGNTIY
j_call: TRBJ2-7; v_call: TRBV5-8; cdr3_length: 13; cdr3_aa: ASSVGMEAPYEQY
j_call: TRBJ2-7; v_call: TRBV30; cdr3_length: 10; cdr3_aa: AWSRDRDEQY
j_call: TRBJ2-7; v_call: TRBV27; cdr3_length: 10; cdr3_aa: ASSPTGPEQY
j_call: TRBJ2-5; v_call: TRBV3-1/TRBV3-2; cdr3_length: 16; cdr3_aa: ASSQERLAGVFQETQY
j_call: TRBJ1-5; v_call: TRBV19; cdr3_length: 14; cdr3_aa: ASSWIPGQGNQPQH
j_call: TRBJ1-2; v_call: TRBV29-1; cdr3_length: 11; cdr3_aa: SVYQGSSYGYT
j_call: TRBJ2-1; v_call: TRBV9; cdr3_length: 15; cdr3_aa: ASSVGIAGGPGNEQF
j_call: TRBJ1-2; v_call: TRBV7-8; cdr3_length: 11; cdr3_aa: ASSVDVNYGYT
j_call: TRBJ2-1; v_call: TRBV19; cdr3_length: 13; cdr3_aa: ASNTGTSGYNEQF
j_call: TRBJ1-2; v_call: TRBV3-1/TRBV3-2; cdr3_length: 11; cdr3_aa: ASSLRGGYGYT
j_call: TRBJ2-1; v_call: TRBV14; cdr3_length: 13; cdr3_aa: ASSQVAGGRHEQF
j_call: TRBJ2-2; v_call: TRBV3-1/TRBV3-2; cdr3_length: 13; cdr3_aa: ASSWAWKGTGELF
j_call: TRBJ1-2; v_call: TRBV6-5; cdr3_length: 11; cdr3_aa: ASSYSWSYGYT
j_call: TRBJ1-1; v_call: TRBV28; cdr3_length: 14; cdr3_aa: ASSFRSVGGNTEAF
j_call: TRBJ1-5; v_call: TRBV5-8; cdr3_length: 13; cdr3_aa: ASSLEGVLNQPQH
j_call: TRBJ2-3; v_call: TRBV5-1; cdr3_length: 12; cdr3_aa: ASSFVASTDTQY
j_call: TRBJ2-1; v_call: TRBV29-1; cdr3_length: 11; cdr3_aa: SVDRRGYNEQF
j_call: TRBJ1-4; v_call: TRBV2; cdr3_length: 12; cdr3_aa: ASSIQGVAEKLF
j_call: TRBJ2-7; v_call: TRBV16; cdr3_length: 11; cdr3_aa: ASSQGSSYEQY
j_call: TRBJ1-5; v_call: TRBV6-5; cdr3_length: 12; cdr3_aa: ASSFWGPNQPQH